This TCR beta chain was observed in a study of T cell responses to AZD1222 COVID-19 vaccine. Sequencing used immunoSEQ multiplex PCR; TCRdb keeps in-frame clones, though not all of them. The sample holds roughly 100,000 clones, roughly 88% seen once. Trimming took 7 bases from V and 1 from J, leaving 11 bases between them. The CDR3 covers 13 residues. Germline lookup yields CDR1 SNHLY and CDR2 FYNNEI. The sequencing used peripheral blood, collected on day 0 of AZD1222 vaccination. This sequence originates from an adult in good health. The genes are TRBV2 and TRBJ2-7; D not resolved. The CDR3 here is CASTTKTSYEQYF. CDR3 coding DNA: TGTGCCAGCACTACAAAAACTTCCTACGAGCAGTACTTC.